This TCR beta chain came from a study of blood T cell repertoires in COVID-19. Germline V gene lookup returns CDR1 LNHDA and CDR2 SQIVND (reference sequence). The CDR3 is made up of 14 amino acids. The V and J ends lost 4 bases and 5 bases, in that order; junction bases with no gene match: 5. TCRdb keeps only in-frame clones here, not all; method: immunoSEQ multiplex PCR. The repertoire holds some 42,000 clones, with 88% as singletons. This TCR derives from a human donor in a cohort sampled during active COVID-19. The source material was peripheral blood. This rearrangement joins TRBV19 to TRBJ2-1, with 7 bases identical to TRBD1. Written as DNA, the CDR3 is TGTGCCAGTAGTACCGGGACAGAAAACAATGAGCAGTTCTTC. It yields the protein CASSTGTENNEQFF.